These 27 T cell receptor beta chains share one sample of origin, sequenced in a study of beta chain features in type 1 diabetes. All of the isolated RNA was reverse transcribed, so expressed TCRB transcripts were sequenced. This table comes from immunoSEQ multiplex PCR, and its TCRdb copy is limited to in-frame clones, with some not included. The sample records approximately 300,000 clones, 9.5% to 12% being singletons. Material: naive CD4+ T cells from blood. All receptors come from a woman in her twenties or thirties in good health.

The genes are TRBV9 and TRBJ2-2; TRBD2 agrees at 9 bases. The CDR3 has 18 amino acids. Germline assignment: CDR1 SGDLS and CDR2 YYNGEE. Germline trimming cut 4 bases from V and 3 bases from J; bases unmatched to any gene: 13. CDR3 nucleotide sequence: TGTGCCAGCAGCCGACGCGGTAGCGGGAGCTTAGACACCGGGGAGCTGTTTTTT. It specifies CASSRRGSGSLDTGELFF.

This clone was seen only a few times. Written as DNA, the CDR3 is TGTGCCAGCAGCGTAGGTAGGCGGAGCACTGAAGCTTTCTTT. Translation gives CASSVGRRSTEAFF. This rearrangement joins TRBV9 to TRBJ1-1; no firm D call. Germline CDR1 SGDLS, CDR2 YYNGEE. V lost 0 bases and J 4 bases, leaving 10 bases between the germline ends. The CDR3 runs 14 residues.

The chain is built from TRBV18 and TRBJ2-1; TRBD2 aligns across 10 bases. Losses at the gene ends were 5 bases for V and 4 bases for J; bases not matched to a gene: 5. This CDR3 has 15 amino acids. The germline CDR1 and CDR2 sequences are KGHSH and LQKENI. The CDR3 here is CASSWTSGSYNEQFF. Here the CDR3 DNA reads TGTGCCAGCTCATGGACTAGCGGATCTTACAATGAGCAGTTCTTC.

This clone showed up just a few times. No conserved phenylalanine or tryptophan is present at the end of the CDR3, so a read error is the likely explanation. No DNA is shown, since the ends of the CDR3 on it are uncertain; the CDR3 is the one TCRdb lists. The rearrangement joins TRBV18 to TRBJ2-7; TRBD2, as called in the table, went unchecked against the DNA. Germline CDR1 reads KGHSH; CDR2 reads LQKENI. Termini included, the CDR3 measures 13 amino acids. The CDR3: CASSPPTGLVQAL.

The V call is TRBV7-3, the J call TRBJ2-1, with TRBD2 matching 10 bases. The CDR3 has 16 amino acids. The V gene end was trimmed by 1 base and the J gene end by 1 base; junction bases not matched to a gene: 1. From germline, CDR1 is SGHTA and CDR2 FQGTGA. The CDR3 loop reads CASSLRLAGSYNEQFF. In DNA form, the CDR3 reads TGTGCCAGCAGCTTAAGACTAGCGGGTTCCTACAATGAGCAGTTCTTC. Full variable domain (missing parts from reference TRBV7-3 and TRBJ2-1): GAGVSQTPSNKVTEKGKYVELRCDPISGHTALYWYRQSLGQGPEFLIYFQGTGAADDSGLPNDRFFAVRPEGSVSTLKIQRTERGDSAVYLCASSLRLAGSYNEQFFGPGTRLTVL.

The chain links TRBV18 to TRBJ2-1; no definite D call. Germline V lookup: CDR1 KGHSH, CDR2 LQKENI. V shed 3 bases and J shed 3 bases, with 15 bases lying between them. The CDR3 totals 16 residues. Here the CDR3 DNA reads TGTGCCAGCTCACCGTACGGTCCCCCGGGCTACAATGAGCAGTTCTTC. This gives the protein CASSPYGPPGYNEQFF.

The chain is built from TRBV15 and TRBJ1-3; D unresolved. This CDR3 contains 14 residues. V lost 0 bases, J lost 1 base, and 4 bases lay in between. From germline, CDR1 is LNHNV and CDR2 YYDKDF (reference sequence). In DNA form, the CDR3 reads TGTGCCACCAGCAGAGACCCTTCTGGAAACACCATATATTTT. Encoded protein: CATSRDPSGNTIYF.

The DNA of the CDR3 is TGTGCCAGCAGCCAAGATTTGGGACTAGCCAATGAGCAGTTCTTC. This codes for CASSQDLGLANEQFF. The genes are TRBV14 and TRBJ2-1; 9 positions agree with TRBD2. The CDR3 is made up of 15 amino acids. Trimming cost V 0 bases and J 6 bases; bases outside gene matches: 3. The V gene's germline CDR1 is SGHDN and CDR2 FVKESK.

Turning to this clone: Mismatch with germline at one junction end may stem from a read error. This chain connects TRBV7-7 to TRBJ2-5; 8 bases agree with TRBD1. This CDR3 contains 14 residues. Germline loops: CDR1 SSHAT, CDR2 FNYEAQ (reference sequence). Here the CDR3 DNA reads TGTGCTAGCAGCCGGGACAGGCGGCGAGAGACCCAGTACTTC. The encoded protein is CASSRDRRRETQYF.

The rearrangement joins TRBV7-3 to TRBJ2-7, with 9 bases identical to TRBD2. Germline assignment: CDR1 SGHTA and CDR2 FQGTGA. V shed 5 bases, J shed 3 bases, and the junction held 8 bases outside the gene matches. CDR3 length: 15 residues. CDR3 amino acids: CASSPGLARDYEQYF. In DNA form, the CDR3 reads TGTGCCAGCAGCCCGGGACTAGCAAGAGACTACGAGCAGTACTTC.

This chain links TRBV7-2 with TRBJ1-5, with D perhaps matching TRBD1 (5 bases). V was trimmed by 1 base and J by 4 bases, leaving 14 bases between them. The CDR3 is 16 residues long. The germline V gene has CDR1 SGHTA and CDR2 FQGNSA. The CDR3 bases are TGTGCCAGCAGCTTAGGTCTAGGGGTGGGGAATCAGCCCCAGCATTTT. Its translation is CASSLGLGVGNQPQHF.

The gene calls are TRBV4-2 and TRBJ2-1; 11 positions match TRBD2. The CDR3 extends over 16 amino acids. Germline CDR1 LGHNA, CDR2 YNFKEQ. V lost 0 bases, J lost 9 bases, and 7 bases stayed unmatched. CDR3 in amino acids: CASSQELAGVKGEQFF. CDR3 coding DNA: TGTGCCAGCAGCCAAGAACTAGCGGGAGTGAAGGGTGAGCAGTTCTTC.

This clone was seen a few times. The J gene is TRBJ1-2, the V gene TRBV28; 7 bases are a match to TRBD1. The CDR3 runs 15 residues. Trimming at V came to 4 bases and at J to 4 bases, leaving 9 bases not matched to a gene. CDR1 is MDHEN, CDR2 SYDVKM, per germline. This CDR3 reads CASSSTGTASYGYTF. DNA for the CDR3: TGTGCCAGCAGTTCGACCGGGACAGCATCCTATGGCTACACCTTC.

The V gene is TRBV28, the J gene TRBJ2-1; D ambiguous. The CDR3 runs to 12 residues. Trimming removed 5 bases at V and 5 bases at J, with 7 bases between. Germline V gene data show CDR1 as MDHEN and CDR2 as SYDVKM. CDR3 region: CASSIRDNEQFF. CDR3 coding DNA: TGTGCCAGCAGTATACGAGACAATGAGCAGTTCTTC. Filled out from reference TRBV28 and TRBJ2-1, the complete variable domain reads DVKVTQSSRYLVKRTGEKVFLECVQDMDHENMFWYRQDPGLGLRLIYFSYDVKMKEKGDIPEGYSVSREKKERFSLILESASTNQTSMYLCASSIRDNEQFFGPGTRLTVL.

A few counts support this clone. The chain has TRBV27 and TRBJ2-3; TRBD2 matches 8 bases. Trimming cost V 3 bases and J 4 bases; bases outside gene matches: 3. The CDR3 has 14 amino acids. CDR1 is MNHEY and CDR2 is SMNVEV in the germline V gene (reference sequence). CDR3 sequence: CASSLSGGADTQYF. In DNA, the CDR3 is TGTGCCAGCAGTTTGTCGGGAGGGGCAGATACGCAGTATTTT.

The sample holds a few counts of this clone. V gene TRBV28 combines with J gene TRBJ1-5; D remains ambiguous. CDR1 is MDHEN, CDR2 SYDVKM, per germline. The V and J ends lost 3 bases and 6 bases respectively, with 6 bases between them. This CDR3 has 12 amino acids. CDR3 residues: CASSFFRQPQHF. CDR3 coding DNA: TGTGCCAGCAGTTTTTTTCGTCAGCCCCAGCATTTT.

This clone showed up just a few times. V and J are TRBV7-3 and TRBJ2-5; perhaps TRBD2 as D (5 bases). Trimming removed 0 bases at V and 0 bases at J, with 8 bases between. Germline loops: CDR1 SGHTA, CDR2 FQGTGA. The CDR3 runs 15 residues. The CDR3 DNA is TGTGCCAGCAGCTTAACGGCGGGTTACCAAGAGACCCAGTACTTC. This codes for CASSLTAGYQETQYF.

The rearrangement uses TRBV18 and TRBJ1-2, with D perhaps TRBD1 (5 bases). Trimming cost V 3 bases and J 2 bases, with 13 bases left between them. Per the germline V gene, CDR1 is KGHSH and CDR2 is LQKENI. The CDR3 runs to 15 residues. The CDR3 bases are TGTGCCAGCTCACCCGCCGGGGGGGACAACTATGGCTACACCTTC. Translated, it gives CASSPAGGDNYGYTF.

As to this clone: The junction does not match germline at one end; this may be a read error. Other DNA sequences from this sample encode an identical CDR3 as well. The chain has TRBV30 and TRBJ2-1; 10 bases fit TRBD2. The CDR3 covers 11 residues. Germline V gene sequence: CDR1 GTSNPN, CDR2 SVGIG (reference sequence). CDR3 in amino acids: CAWSLLAGKFF. The CDR3 DNA is TGCGCCTGGAGTTTACTAGCGGGAAAGTTCTTC.

The chain carries TRBV7-2 and TRBJ2-1; 9 bases fit TRBD2. The CDR3 sequence is 16 residues long. Germline CDR1 and CDR2: SGHTA and FQGNSA. Trimming at V came to 7 bases and at J to 7 bases, leaving 14 bases not matched to a gene. The DNA for the CDR3 is TGTGCCAGCACCACTTTGGGTATTAGCGGGGGTAATGAGCAGTTCTTC. Protein: CASTTLGISGGNEQFF.

This chain joins TRBV7-2 and TRBJ2-3; 8 nucleotides match TRBD2. Germline V CDR1 and CDR2: SGHTA, FQGNSA. The CDR3 runs 15 residues. V shed 2 bases, J shed 2 bases, and the junction held 3 bases outside the gene matches. The CDR3 coding sequence is TGTGCCAGCAGCTTAACGGGGGGGCCCACAGATACGCAGTATTTT. Protein sequence: CASSLTGGPTDTQYF.

The sample holds a few counts of this clone. The chain carries TRBV20-1 and TRBJ1-2; D unresolved. V was cut by 4 bases and J by 8 bases, with 8 bases left in between. This CDR3 region has 10 residues. Germline-derived CDR1 and CDR2 are DFQATT and SNEGSKA (reference sequence). The CDR3 reads CSATGEGYTF. The CDR3, as DNA: TGCAGTGCTACGGGTGAAGGCTACACCTTC.

The rearrangement joins TRBV7-3 to TRBJ2-1; 14 bases are shared with TRBD2. V gave up 4 bases and J gave up 0 bases; unmatched junction bases: 11. Germline V lookup: CDR1 SGHTA, CDR2 FQGTGA. CDR3 length: 20 amino acids. DNA of the CDR3: TGTGCCAGCAGCTCCTCTTCCGGGACTAGCGGGAGCAACTCCTACAATGAGCAGTTCTTC. It yields the protein CASSSSSGTSGSNSYNEQFF.

This clone was seen more than once but under ten times. CDR3 sequence (DNA): TGCGCCAGCAGCCTGGGACTAGCGGGAGAGGGTGAGCAGTTCTTC. Translating gives CASSLGLAGEGEQFF. The gene calls are TRBV5-1 and TRBJ2-1, with TRBD2 matching over 14 bases. Germline values: CDR1 SGHRS, CDR2 YFSETQ. J lost 9 bases, V lost 4 bases, and 6 bases had no gene match. This CDR3 spans 15 amino acids.

This clone was observed a few times. V is TRBV5-1 and J is TRBJ2-7; D is perhaps TRBD2 (5 bases). There are 11 residues in the CDR3. Germline loops: CDR1 SGHRS, CDR2 YFSETQ. V was clipped by 7 bases and J by 4 bases, with 9 bases between them. As DNA, the CDR3 is TGCGCCAGCCGAGGGAATTACGAGCAGTACTTC. Translation: CASRGNYEQYF.

This rearrangement joins TRBV25-1 to TRBJ1-1; D gene uncertain. The CDR3 spans 14 residues. V was cut by 3 bases and J by 5 bases, with 13 bases left in between. The germline V gene encodes CDR1 MGHDK and CDR2 SYGVNS. This chain's CDR3 is CASSDRPRGTEAFF. DNA for the CDR3: TGTGCCAGCAGTGACAGGCCCCGCGGGACTGAAGCTTTCTTT.

This chain links TRBV6-1 with TRBJ2-7; tentative D call: TRBD1 (6 bases). The V gene lost 7 bases and the J gene lost 7 bases, with 20 bases spanning the gap. Germline assignment: CDR1 MNHNS and CDR2 SASEGT. The length of the CDR3 is 14 residues. The DNA of the CDR3 is TGTGCCAGCACCTCGAGGACAGACCCAGGGGAGCAGTACTTC. Its translation: CASTSRTDPGEQYF.